The clone carrying this T cell receptor beta chain was seen repeatedly, ten times or more. The germline gene is not matched at one end of the junction; a read error may be the cause. The CDR3 sequence is 20 residues long. Germline loops: CDR1 LGHNT, CDR2 FRNRAP. The CDR3 regions of TCR beta were amplified from RNA transcripts. TCR CDR3 regions were first amplified by RT-PCR with HTBI primers. TCRdb processed the multiplex PCR reads anew with MiXCR; each CDR3 protein has one entry. The sample holds approximately 560,000 distinct CDR3 sequences; about 15% are singletons and the top ten take under 8%. The sample belongs to a study of T cells in Graves' hyperthyroidism and ophthalmopathy.

The V gene is TRBV12-5, the J gene TRBJ2-2; TRBD2 matches at 8 bases. The TCR originated in a young woman with Graves' hyperthyroidism. Sequencing was carried out using blood. This CDR3 reads CASGLAIAGFRPIHTGELFF. DNA for the CDR3: TGTGCTAGTGGCTTGGCGATAGCGGGATTTCGACCGATACACACCGGGGAGCTGTTTTTT.